This passage covers 16 T cell receptor beta chains from one sample sequenced in a study of shared clonotypes between healthy human individuals (dated by TCRdb to 2020 to 2021). The library was obtained by the immunoSEQ multiplex PCR assay. TCRdb carries this immuneACCESS record with in-frame sequences only. Its versions omit some clonotypes, under half of them owing to an unresolved V gene in the studies checked, with the rest unexplained. This sample is represented by more than 1 million clones; approximately 78% of them were singletons. The leading ten clones occupy 0.5% to 0.6% of the sample. Sequences were obtained from memory CD4+ T cells from PBMCs. The intended sense of this specimen's cell subset or site label: CD45RA-negative fraction. These TCRs come from a man aged 18 to 30 in good health. Some clones in this sample may be carry-over from other donors' samples.

The chain joins TRBV2 to TRBJ1-5; D not resolved. Trimming took off 4 bases at V and 3 bases at J, with 7 bases between the two ends. Germline CDR1 and CDR2: SNHLY and FYNNEI. CDR3 length equals 13 residues. Here the CDR3 DNA reads TGTGCCAGCAGTGGGGGTCCCAATCAGCCCCAGCATTTT. This translates into CASSGGPNQPQHF.

This chain links TRBV7-2 with TRBJ2-7; TRBD1 is a possible D gene (6 bases). V lost 2 bases and J lost 0, with 8 bases in between. Germline V gene data show CDR1 as SGHTA and CDR2 as FQGNSA. The CDR3 extends over 14 amino acids. In nucleotides, the CDR3 is TGTGCCAGCAGCTTACAGGGGAGCTCCTACGAGCAGTACTTC. Translating it yields CASSLQGSSYEQYF.

The chain carries TRBV11-2 and TRBJ2-3; 8 nucleotides line up with TRBD2. The germline gives CDR1 SGHAT, CDR2 FQNNGV. V was pared by 0 bases and J by 6 bases, with 8 bases of the junction left unmatched. The CDR3 totals 16 residues. This CDR3 reads CASSLERAGVPDTQYF. The CDR3 DNA is TGTGCCAGCAGCTTAGAAAGAGCGGGAGTTCCCGATACGCAGTATTTT.

The rearrangement links TRBV21-1 to TRBJ2-1. TRBV21-1 is given as a pseudogene. This CDR3 region has 13 residues. DNA of the CDR3: TGTGCCAGCAGCAAAGAACCCTACAATGAGCAGTTCTTC. This codes for CASSKEPYNEQFF.

Of note for this clone: At one boundary the junction diverges from the germline segment, which might be a read error. The J gene is TRBJ1-1, the V gene TRBV4-1, with 8 bases that match TRBD1. The CDR3 is 15 residues long. Germline V lookup: CDR1 MGHRA, CDR2 YSYEKL. CDR3 region: CASSQDMWVDRGVTF. For the CDR3, the DNA is TGCGCCAGCAGCCAAGATATGTGGGTCGACAGGGGTGTAACTTTT.

The chain has TRBV7-2 and TRBJ2-4, with D possibly matching TRBD2 (7 bases). This CDR3 is 15 amino acids long. V lost 4 bases to trimming and J lost 5 bases, with 15 bases between them. The germline gives CDR1 SGHTA, CDR2 FQGNSA. The CDR3 sequence: CASSSVGGAENIQYF. CDR3 bases: TGTGCCAGCAGCTCGGTGGGGGGGGCCGAAAACATTCAGTACTTC.

This clone was seen once. This specimen includes other DNA sequences encoding the same CDR3. The chain uses TRBV18 and TRBJ1-1; D unclear. The CDR3 sequence is 14 residues long. In germline, CDR1 is KGHSH, CDR2 LQKENI. V was trimmed by 3 bases and J by 0 bases, leaving 8 bases between them. DNA for the CDR3: TGTGCCAGCTCACCCCTAGGTGTGAACACTGAAGCTTTCTTT. This gives the protein CASSPLGVNTEAFF.

The chain joins TRBV18 to TRBJ1-1; TRBD1 matches at 7 bases. Germline values: CDR1 KGHSH, CDR2 LQKENI. The J segment lost 5 bases and the V segment lost 4 bases, leaving 4 bases of the junction unmatched. This CDR3 has 13 residues. The CDR3 nucleotides read TGTGCCAGCTCACGCACAGGGGATACTGAAGCTTTCTTT. It encodes CASSRTGDTEAFF.

The gene calls are TRBV28 and TRBJ1-2; the D gene is possibly TRBD1 (5 bases). Germline V gene lookup returns CDR1 MDHEN and CDR2 SYDVKM. The CDR3 sequence is 12 residues long. Trimming took off 10 bases at V and 3 bases at J, with 12 bases between the two ends. The CDR3 DNA follows: TGTGCCATCCAAGGGGCAGACTATGGCTACACCTTC. Protein sequence: CAIQGADYGYTF.

The CDR3 sequence: CASSPYRGRQPQHF. In DNA, the CDR3 is TGTGCCAGCAGTCCCTACAGGGGGCGGCAGCCCCAGCATTTT. The V and J genes are TRBV6-1 and TRBJ1-5, with 9 bases identical to TRBD1. Germline assignment: CDR1 MNHNS and CDR2 SASEGT. The CDR3 runs 14 residues. V shed 5 bases, J shed 7 bases, and the junction held 6 bases outside the gene matches.

This chain joins TRBV28 and TRBJ2-3; 8 positions match TRBD2. CDR3 length: 16 residues. V lost 4 bases and J lost 0; bases outside the gene matches: 6. Germline assignment: CDR1 MDHEN and CDR2 SYDVKM. The CDR3 DNA reads TGTGCCAGCAGTTCCGTAGCGGGAACTAGCACAGATACGCAGTATTTT. Translated, it gives CASSSVAGTSTDTQYF.

This rearrangement joins TRBV7-3 to TRBJ1-1; possibly TRBD1 for D (6 bases). The V end was cut by 5 bases, the J end by 7 bases, with 14 bases between. Germline loops: CDR1 SGHTA, CDR2 FQGTGA. The length of the CDR3 is 13 residues. The CDR3 protein is CASSATGISEAFF. In nucleotides, the CDR3 is TGTGCCAGCAGCGCCACAGGGATTAGTGAAGCTTTCTTT.

This clone was counted between two and nine times. This clone may be a read error of a much larger clone one base away. The gene calls are TRBV5-6 and TRBJ2-5; D gene uncertain. The CDR3 length is 11 residues. The germline V gene encodes CDR1 SGHDT and CDR2 YYEEEE. Trimming removed 1 base from V and 5 bases from J, with 3 bases in between. In DNA form, the CDR3 reads TGTGCCAGCAGCTTGTCGGAGACCCAGTACTTC. Translation gives CASSLSETQYF.

This chain connects TRBV28 to TRBJ2-7, with a weak D call TRBD1 (6 bases). V gave up 8 bases and J gave up 0 bases, with 11 bases separating them. The CDR3 runs 13 residues. CDR1 is MDHEN, CDR2 SYDVKM, per germline. In DNA, the CDR3 is TGTGCCAGCTTGGGGGCGCCCTCCTACGAGCAGTACTTC. It is translated as CASLGAPSYEQYF.

Comment on this clone: Other DNA sequences in this specimen translate into the identical CDR3. This chain joins TRBV6-5 and TRBJ2-7; no firm D call. Germline V gene sequence: CDR1 MNHEY, CDR2 SVGAGI. The CDR3 runs 11 residues. The V end lost 5 bases, the J end lost 4 bases, and 6 bases lay between the germline ends. This CDR3 reads CASSTGYEQYF. CDR3 DNA: TGTGCCAGCAGTACGGGTTACGAGCAGTACTTC.

About this clone: The sample has other DNA sequences that encode this CDR3 too. The CDR3, as DNA: TGTGCCAGCAGTCTCTCCGGGACGGCCTCCTACGAGCAGTACTTC. The encoded protein is CASSLSGTASYEQYF. The chain joins TRBV28 to TRBJ2-7; D is perhaps TRBD1 or TRBD2 (5 bases each). There are 15 residues in the CDR3. The germline gives CDR1 MDHEN, CDR2 SYDVKM. Trimming stripped 5 bases from V and 0 bases from J, with 14 bases between.